Described below is a single T cell receptor (beta chain) sequence and its context. Its specificity is not known. A multiplex PCR was run with 60 Vbeta primers and 13 Jbeta primers. The table came from immunoSEQ multiplex PCR; TCRdb's copy has only in-frame clones and leaves some out. This table has hundreds of thousands of clones, 60% to 80% appearing once. This entry is derived from a study of cytomegalovirus exposure and HLA in healthy donors. In the study overall: Most genotyped donors, about 81% of about 400, had Caucasian-associated genetic ancestry.

Trimming left V 5 bases short and J 5 bases short, with 16 bases between. The CDR3 sequence is 15 residues long. Germline lookup yields CDR1 MNHNY and CDR2 SVGAGI (reference sequence). Study-level findings and limits: Cytomegalovirus status, reportedly, was diagnosed with high specificity and sensitivity by the classifier.

The clonotype was recovered from a male donor in good health and CMV-seronegative. The specimen was PBMCs. The rearrangement joins TRBV6-6 to TRBJ1-5; tentative D call: TRBD1 (6 bases). For the CDR3, the DNA is TGTGCCAGCAGTCTGAGAGGGGGGGGCGATCAGCCCCAGCATTTT. Its protein product is CASSLRGGGDQPQHF.